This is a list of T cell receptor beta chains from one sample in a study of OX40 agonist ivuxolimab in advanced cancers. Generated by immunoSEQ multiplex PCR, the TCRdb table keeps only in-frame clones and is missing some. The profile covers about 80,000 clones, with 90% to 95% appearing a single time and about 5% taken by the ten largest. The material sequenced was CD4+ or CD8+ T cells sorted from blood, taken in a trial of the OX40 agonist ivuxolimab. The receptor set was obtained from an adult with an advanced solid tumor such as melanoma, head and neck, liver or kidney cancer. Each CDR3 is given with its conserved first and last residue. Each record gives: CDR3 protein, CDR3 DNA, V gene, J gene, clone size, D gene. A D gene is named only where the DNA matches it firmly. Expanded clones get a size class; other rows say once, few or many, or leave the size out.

cdr3_aa: CASSPPPLRSEQFF
cdr3_nt: TGTGCCAGCAGCCCACCACCCCTGAGGTCTGAGCAGTTCTTC
v_call: TRBV11-3
j_call: TRBJ2-1
clone_size: NA
d_call: NA

cdr3_aa: CASSPLGFKQFF
cdr3_nt: TGTGCCAGCTCACCCCTCGGATTTAAGCAGTTCTTC
v_call: TRBV18
j_call: TRBJ2-1
clone_size: NA
d_call: NA

cdr3_aa: CASSFRQGDGEKLFF
cdr3_nt: TGTGCCAGCAGTTTTAGGCAGGGGGATGGTGAAAAACTGTTTTTT
v_call: TRBV28
j_call: TRBJ1-4
clone_size: once
d_call: TRBD1

cdr3_aa: CASSRGALSYNEQFF
cdr3_nt: TGTGCCAGCTCAAGGGGGGCCCTCTCCTACAATGAGCAGTTCTTC
v_call: TRBV18
j_call: TRBJ2-1
clone_size: NA
d_call: NA

cdr3_aa: CASSLLAGGPNEQFF
cdr3_nt: TGTGCCAGCAGCTTACTAGCGGGAGGGCCCAATGAGCAGTTCTTC
v_call: TRBV7-3
j_call: TRBJ2-1
clone_size: NA
d_call: TRBD2

cdr3_aa: CASSSNSGTQFF
cdr3_nt: TGTGCCAGCAGCTCAAATAGCGGTACTCAGTTCTTC
v_call: TRBV7-3
j_call: TRBJ2-1
clone_size: NA
d_call: NA

cdr3_aa: CASSQERGHIAKNIQYF
cdr3_nt: TGCGCCAGCAGCCAAGAGAGGGGACACATAGCCAAAAACATTCAGTACTTC
v_call: TRBV4-3
j_call: TRBJ2-4
clone_size: NA
d_call: NA

cdr3_aa: CASSLGGYEQYF
cdr3_nt: TGTGCCAGCAGTTTAGGCGGTTACGAGCAGTACTTC
v_call: TRBV28
j_call: TRBJ2-7
clone_size: NA
d_call: NA

cdr3_aa: CASSLDRLASDTQYF
cdr3_nt: TGTGCCAGCAGCTTAGATAGGCTGGCTTCGGATACGCAGTATTTT
v_call: TRBV7-9
j_call: TRBJ2-3
clone_size: once
d_call: NA

cdr3_aa: CASSIVTDSYEQYF
cdr3_nt: TGTGCCAGTAGTATAGTCACAGACTCCTACGAGCAGTACTTC
v_call: TRBV19
j_call: TRBJ2-7
clone_size: NA
d_call: NA

cdr3_aa: CATSSRGPGELFF
cdr3_nt: TGTGCCACCAGCAGTAGGGGACCCGGGGAGCTGTTTTTT
v_call: TRBV15
j_call: TRBJ2-2
clone_size: NA
d_call: NA